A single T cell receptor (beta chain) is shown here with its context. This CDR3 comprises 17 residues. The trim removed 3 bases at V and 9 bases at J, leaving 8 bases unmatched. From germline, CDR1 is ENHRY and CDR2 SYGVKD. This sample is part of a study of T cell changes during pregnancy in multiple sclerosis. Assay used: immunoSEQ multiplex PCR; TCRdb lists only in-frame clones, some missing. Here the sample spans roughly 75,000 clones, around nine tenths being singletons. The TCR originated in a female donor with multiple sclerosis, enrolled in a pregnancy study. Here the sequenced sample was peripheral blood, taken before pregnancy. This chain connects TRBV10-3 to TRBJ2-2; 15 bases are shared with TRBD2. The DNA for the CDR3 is TGTGCCATCAGTGATTCCCCGGGACTAGCGGGGGGACGGGAGCTGTTTTTT. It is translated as CAISDSPGLAGGRELFF.